These 32 T cell receptor beta chains originate from one sample sequenced in a study of CD8 T cells in ankylosing spondylitis. Study-wide results and limits: Roughly eight highly homologous variants made up a TCR beta motif that seemed to typify ankylosing spondylitis blood.

TCRdb used MiXCR to reprocess the 5' RACE reads, holding one entry per CDR3 protein. This repertoire shows approximately 500,000 distinct CDR3 sequences, more than 9.5% found once; its top ten account for 6.8%. These TCRs are of unknown antigen specificity. The sequenced sample consisted of blood, either unsorted or a sorted T cell fraction (not recorded which). These receptors all come from a male donor with ankylosing spondylitis.

The V call is TRBV6-1, the J call TRBJ2-7; D is ambiguous. Germline values: CDR1 MNHNS, CDR2 SASEGT. This CDR3 is built from 16 residues. V was shortened by 0 bases and J by 4 bases, with 16 bases between the two germline ends. CDR3 in DNA: TGTGCCAGCAGTGAAGCGGTGGCATCCGCCGGGTACGAGCAGTACTTC. As protein: CASSEAVASAGYEQYF.

The chain carries TRBV2 and TRBJ2-1; 10 bases match TRBD2. The germline gives CDR1 SNHLY, CDR2 FYNNEI. The CDR3 extends over 16 amino acids. The V and J ends lost 4 bases and 3 bases, in that order; junction bases with no gene match: 6. CDR3 DNA: TGTGCCAGCAGTGTTCGGGCTAGCGGGAGCTACAATGAGCAGTTCTTC. It encodes CASSVRASGSYNEQFF. Supplemented by reference TRBV2 and TRBJ2-1, the full variable domain reads EPEVTQTPSHQVTQMGQEVILRCVPISNHLYFYWYRQILGQKVEFLVSFYNNEISEKSEIFDDQFSVERPDGSNFTLKIRSTKLEDSAMYFCASSVRASGSYNEQFFGPGTRLTVL.

This chain joins TRBV3-1 and TRBJ2-7; D perhaps matches TRBD2 (5 bases). The CDR3 has 13 residues. V gave up 1 base and J gave up 6 bases, with 10 bases separating them. Germline loops: CDR1 LGHDT, CDR2 YNNKEL (reference sequence). The CDR3 region has the DNA TGTGCCAGCAGCCAAGGGGGAGCTGGCGAGCAGTACGTC. Protein sequence: CASSQGGAGEQYV.

This clonotype occurred a few times. The chain recombines TRBV11-2 with TRBJ2-7, with TRBD1 matching 8 bases. Unmatched junction bases numbered 5, after V lost 1 base and J lost 6 bases. The germline gives CDR1 SGHAT, CDR2 FQNNGV. The CDR3 loop spans 14 amino acids. CDR3 region: CASSLGQGASEQYF. CDR3 DNA: TGTGCCAGCAGCTTAGGGCAGGGGGCCTCCGAGCAGTACTTC.

The chain combines TRBV5-1 with TRBJ1-2; 9 bases fit TRBD1. Trimming at V came to 4 bases and at J to 3 bases, leaving 4 bases not matched to a gene. This CDR3 is built from 14 residues. Germline V gene data show CDR1 as SGHRS and CDR2 as YFSETQ. The CDR3 coding sequence is TGCGCCAGCAGCACGACAGGGGGTGACTATGGCTACACCTTC. It specifies CASSTTGGDYGYTF.

This clonotype was seen a handful of times. The chain combines TRBV27 with TRBJ2-1; a weak D match, TRBD2 (5 bases). In germline, CDR1 is MNHEY, CDR2 SMNVEV (reference sequence). This CDR3 contains 13 residues. The V and J ends lost 7 bases and 4 bases respectively, with 11 bases between them. The CDR3 sequence is CASTGGFYNEQFF. In nucleotides, the CDR3 is TGTGCCAGCACCGGCGGGTTTTACAATGAGCAGTTCTTC.

In this sample, this clonotype turned up a few times. The chain has TRBV5-1 and TRBJ2-1; 7 nucleotides line up with TRBD1. Per germline, CDR1 SGHRS and CDR2 YFSETQ. This CDR3 spans 16 amino acids. The junction had 12 bases not matched to a gene; V was cut back by 4 bases and J by 5 bases. The CDR3 here is CASSPLGQRANNEQFF. The CDR3 DNA reads TGCGCCAGCAGCCCCCTGGGACAGAGGGCTAACAATGAGCAGTTCTTC.

This clonotype was observed a few times. The rearrangement links TRBV5-1 to TRBJ2-5, with D perhaps TRBD2 (5 bases). The germline V and J ends were trimmed by 4 bases and 2 bases, with 12 bases remaining between them. The CDR3 contains 14 residues. From germline, CDR1 is SGHRS and CDR2 YFSETQ. DNA for the CDR3: TGCGCCAGCAGCCCGGACGGGATTCAAGAGACCCAGTACTTC. It codes for CASSPDGIQETQYF. Drawing the rest from reference TRBV5-1 and TRBJ2-5, the complete variable domain is KAGVTQTPRYLIKTRGQQVTLSCSPISGHRSVSWYQQTPGQGLQFLFEYFSETQRNKGNFPGRFSGRQFSNSRSEMNVSTLELGDSALYLCASSPDGIQETQYFGPGTRLLVL.

This clonotype has only one observation. The chain carries TRBV11-1 and TRBJ1-5, with 7 bases matching TRBD1. There are 19 residues in the CDR3. V gave up 5 bases and J gave up 0 bases; unmatched junction bases: 16. Germline lookup yields CDR1 SGHAT and CDR2 FQDESV (reference sequence). The CDR3 DNA sequence: TGTGCCAGCAGCAGTATTCCGGGACAGAGTTCTCATAGCAATCAGCCCCAGCATTTT. It is translated as CASSSIPGQSSHSNQPQHF.

The V call is TRBV4-1, the J call TRBJ2-5, with 10 nucleotides matching TRBD1. Germline V CDR1 and CDR2: MGHRA, YSYEKL. This CDR3 is 19 amino acids long. The V gene end was trimmed by 0 bases and the J gene end by 5 bases; junction bases not matched to a gene: 15. Here the CDR3 DNA reads TGCGCCAGCAGCCAAGATCCCCCCGCGACAGGGGGCGGGATCGAGACCCAGTACTTC. This sequence encodes CASSQDPPATGGGIETQYF.

This sequence joins TRBV10-1 and TRBJ2-7; D ambiguous. Germline V gene data show CDR1 as WNHNN and CDR2 as SYGVQD (reference sequence). This CDR3 spans 14 amino acids. Deletions cut 3 bases from V and 1 base from J, with 10 bases between. The CDR3 sequence is CASSDQRRSYEQYF. CDR3 nucleotides: TGCGCCAGCAGTGATCAGCGCCGGTCCTACGAGCAGTACTTC.

In its sample, this clonotype was seen a few times. The chain has TRBV20-1 and TRBJ2-6; possible D gene TRBD1, 5 bases. Trimming shortened V by 5 bases and J by 0 bases, and 8 bases separated the two germline ends. The germline V gene encodes CDR1 DFQATT and CDR2 SNEGSKA (reference sequence). The CDR3 is 14 residues long. In DNA, the CDR3 is TGCAGTGCTCGACAGTACTCTGGGGCCAACGTCCTGACTTTC. The encoded protein is CSARQYSGANVLTF.

J is TRBJ2-7 and V is TRBV7-2; tentatively, D is TRBD2 (6 bases). Germline V gene lookup returns CDR1 SGHTA and CDR2 FQGNSA. This CDR3 has 16 amino acids. V lost 2 bases and J 0 bases, leaving 14 bases between the germline ends. CDR3 protein: CASSLMRGRSSYEQYF. CDR3 sequence (DNA): TGTGCCAGCAGCTTAATGCGGGGTAGGAGCTCCTACGAGCAGTACTTC.

The DNA for the CDR3 is TGCAGCGCTATCGACAGGAACAATGAGCAGTTCTTC. Amino acids: CSAIDRNNEQFF. This chain joins TRBV29-1 and TRBJ2-1; maybe TRBD1 (6 bases). V lost 7 bases and J 5 bases, leaving 12 bases between the germline ends. This CDR3 is built from 12 residues. Per the germline V gene, CDR1 is SQVTM and CDR2 is ANQGSEA.

V and J are TRBV10-3 and TRBJ2-5, with D perhaps matching TRBD2 (5 bases). The CDR3 has 15 residues. Germline CDR1 and CDR2: ENHRY and SYGVKD. V lost 6 bases and J 1 base, leaving 15 bases between the germline ends. In DNA, the CDR3 is TGTGCCATCAGCGGGTCTCGGGCGGGCCAAGAGACCCAGTACTTC. Its translation: CAISGSRAGQETQYF.

This clonotype was detected once. The genes are TRBV6-5 and TRBJ2-5; D remains ambiguous. The V end was cut by 0 bases, the J end by 5 bases, with 13 bases between. CDR3 length: 15 residues. In germline, CDR1 is MNHEY, CDR2 SVGAGI. CDR3 DNA: TGTGCCAGCAGTTACTCGCGACGATTTGGGGAGACCCAGTACTTC. As protein: CASSYSRRFGETQYF.

The gene calls are TRBV5-1 and TRBJ2-1; 10 nucleotides agree with TRBD2. The CDR3 runs to 17 residues. V shed 4 bases, J shed 0 bases, and the junction held 7 bases outside the gene matches. Germline CDR1 SGHRS, CDR2 YFSETQ. Here the CDR3 DNA reads TGCGCCAGCAGCGTACTAGCGGGGAGGAGCTCCTACAATGAGCAGTTCTTC. It is translated as CASSVLAGRSSYNEQFF.

This clonotype was observed at least ten times. V gene TRBV28 combines with J gene TRBJ2-7; D may be TRBD1 (6 bases). The CDR3 has 14 amino acids. Germline V gives CDR1 MDHEN, CDR2 SYDVKM. The V gene lost 2 bases and the J gene lost 4 bases, with 12 bases spanning the gap. CDR3 sequence: CASSLGGQLYEQYV. CDR3 DNA sequence: TGTGCCAGCAGTTTAGGCGGACAGTTATACGAGCAGTACGTC.

The rearrangement joins TRBV7-9 to TRBJ1-2, with 7 bases matching TRBD1. The CDR3 is 15 residues long. CDR1 SEHNR and CDR2 FQNEAQ come from the germline V gene (reference sequence). V was clipped by 1 base and J by 2 bases; unmatched bases: 4. CDR3 residues: CASSLGDSLNYGYTF. The CDR3 DNA sequence: TGTGCCAGCAGCTTAGGGGACAGTCTGAACTATGGCTACACCTTC. Variable domain in full (rest from reference TRBV7-9 and TRBJ1-2): DTGVSQNPRHKITKRGQNVTFRCDPISEHNRLYWYRQTLGQGPEFLTYFQNEAQLEKSRLLSDRFSAERPKGSFSTLEIQRTEQGDSAMYLCASSLGDSLNYGYTFGSGTRLTVV.

This chain uses TRBV20-1 with TRBJ1-2, with 7 bases identical to TRBD1. CDR1 and CDR2 from the germline V gene are DFQATT and SNEGSKA (reference sequence). This CDR3 has 15 amino acids. Germline trimming cut 0 bases from V and 3 bases from J; bases unmatched to any gene: 7. The CDR3 region is CSARDRVGGDYGYTF. In DNA, the CDR3 is TGCAGTGCTAGAGATCGAGTAGGGGGCGACTATGGCTACACCTTC.

A few counts support this clonotype. This rearrangement joins TRBV18 to TRBJ2-1, with unresolved D. The CDR3 totals 16 residues. The V gene's germline CDR1 is KGHSH and CDR2 LQKENI. The V end lost 0 bases, the J end lost 5 bases, and 14 bases lay between the germline ends. CDR3 protein: CASSPPNGPQDNEQFF. CDR3 nucleotide sequence: TGTGCCAGCTCACCACCTAACGGCCCCCAGGACAATGAGCAGTTCTTC.

In its sample, this clonotype was seen a few times. The chain couples TRBV7-9 to TRBJ2-5; D might be TRBD2 (5 bases). V lost 0 bases to trimming and J lost 1 base, with 15 bases between them. Germline V gene lookup returns CDR1 SEHNR and CDR2 FQNEAQ (reference sequence). The CDR3 length is 17 residues. CDR3 DNA sequence: TGTGCCAGCAGCTTAGCCCGAAACATAGCGATCCAAGAGACCCAGTACTTC. It yields the protein CASSLARNIAIQETQYF.

The sample holds one count of this clonotype. The chain couples TRBV7-9 to TRBJ2-5; 12 positions match TRBD2. CDR1 and CDR2 (germline): SEHNR, FQNEAQ (reference sequence). Trimming at V came to 4 bases and at J to 7 bases, leaving 7 bases not matched to a gene. The CDR3 covers 15 residues. CDR3 DNA sequence: TGTGCCAGCAGCTCCCGCCCTAGCGGGAGGGGGACCCAGTACTTC. It translates to CASSSRPSGRGTQYF.

The table lists this clonotype with a few counts. V is TRBV5-1 and J is TRBJ2-7, with TRBD1 matching 8 bases. Per germline, CDR1 SGHRS and CDR2 YFSETQ. The CDR3 is 15 residues long. V shed 4 bases, J shed 2 bases, and the junction held 8 bases outside the gene matches. The chain's CDR3 is CASSLQGALPYEQYF. In nucleotides, the CDR3 is TGCGCCAGCAGCCTCCAGGGGGCCCTACCCTACGAGCAGTACTTC.

This clonotype appeared a few times. V usage is TRBV7-2 and J usage is TRBJ2-2, with D possibly being TRBD2 (5 bases). CDR3 length: 15 residues. Germline CDR1 reads SGHTA; CDR2 reads FQGNSA. V dropped 4 bases and J dropped 3 bases, with 12 bases sitting between them. Here the CDR3 reads CASSSDFFYTGELFF. In DNA, the CDR3 is TGTGCCAGCAGCTCGGACTTTTTTTACACCGGGGAGCTGTTTTTT.

This clonotype was found many times. This chain links TRBV14 with TRBJ2-6; unclear D gene. Trimming took 10 bases from V and 1 from J, leaving 5 bases between them. Germline V gene sequence: CDR1 SGHDN, CDR2 FVKESK. This CDR3 has 12 amino acids. The CDR3 nucleotides are TGTGCCACCTCATCTGGGGCCAACGTCCTGACTTTC. It is translated as CATSSGANVLTF.

This clonotype was recorded many times. The chain couples TRBV28 to TRBJ1-4; D perhaps matches TRBD1 (6 bases). The CDR3 runs to 13 residues. Germline V gene sequence: CDR1 MDHEN, CDR2 SYDVKM. V lost 8 bases, J lost 4 bases, and 11 bases lay in between. The CDR3 DNA sequence: TGTGCCAGCGGGGACACCTTTAATGAAAAACTGTTTTTT. It specifies CASGDTFNEKLFF.

This clonotype has only a few counts. The CDR3 sequence is CASSEAEGDYLANEQFF. CDR3 nucleotide sequence: TGTGCCAGCAGTGAAGCGGAGGGGGACTACTTGGCCAATGAGCAGTTCTTC. The V gene is TRBV2, the J gene TRBJ2-1, with a weak D call TRBD2 (7 bases). The CDR3 has 17 amino acids. V lost 0 bases to trimming and J lost 6 bases, with 18 bases between them. Germline CDR1 SNHLY, CDR2 FYNNEI. Full variable domain (missing parts from reference TRBV2 and TRBJ2-1): EPEVTQTPSHQVTQMGQEVILRCVPISNHLYFYWYRQILGQKVEFLVSFYNNEISEKSEIFDDQFSVERPDGSNFTLKIRSTKLEDSAMYFCASSEAEGDYLANEQFFGPGTRLTVL.

This clonotype was seen repeatedly, ten times or more. The rearrangement uses TRBV5-1 and TRBJ2-1, with D possibly being TRBD2 (6 bases). The CDR3 is made up of 17 amino acids. The V and J ends lost 1 base and 2 bases respectively, with 16 bases between them. CDR1 SGHRS and CDR2 YFSETQ come from the germline V gene. The CDR3 sequence is CASSLSVAGSTYNEQFF. CDR3 in DNA: TGCGCCAGCAGCTTGTCGGTGGCGGGATCAACCTACAATGAGCAGTTCTTC.

This clonotype has a handful of counts. The rearrangement links TRBV18 to TRBJ2-7; no definite D call. Germline-derived CDR1 and CDR2 are KGHSH and LQKENI. Trimming pared 4 bases from V and 3 bases from J, leaving 19 bases between. CDR3 length: 16 residues. The chain's CDR3 is CASSLFAEQVSYEQYV. Here the CDR3 DNA reads TGTGCCAGCTCACTATTCGCCGAGCAGGTTAGCTACGAGCAGTACGTC.

This clonotype was picked up many times. The chain joins TRBV20-1 to TRBJ2-1; the match to TRBD2 covers 10 bases. There are 15 residues in the CDR3. Losses at the gene ends were 0 bases for V and 8 bases for J; bases not matched to a gene: 7. Germline lookup yields CDR1 DFQATT and CDR2 SNEGSKA (reference sequence). CDR3 sequence reads: CSARDPLAGIYEQFF. CDR3 DNA: TGCAGTGCTAGAGATCCACTAGCGGGAATATATGAGCAGTTCTTC.

The V call is TRBV6-1, the J call TRBJ2-7, with 13 bases fitting TRBD2. Germline CDR1 MNHNS, CDR2 SASEGT. The trim removed 6 bases at V and 2 bases at J, leaving 4 bases unmatched. There are 15 residues in the CDR3. CDR3 DNA sequence: TGTGCCAGCAGGTTGGGACTAGCGGGACCCTACGAGCAGTACTTC. Protein sequence: CASRLGLAGPYEQYF.